This is a list of T cell receptor beta chains from one sample in a study of PD-L1 blockade in urothelial cancer. Only in-frame clones appear in the TCRdb table, and some are missing; sequencing was by immunoSEQ multiplex PCR. The sample holds roughly 42,000 clones, more than 75% seen once. The sample in question was PBMCs, obtained around atezolizumab (anti-PD-L1) treatment. These TCRs come from a man between 65 and 79 years old with urothelial cancer. Each CDR3 is given with its conserved first and last residue. Each record gives: J gene, clone size, D gene, CDR3 length, V gene, CDR3 DNA, CDR3 protein. The D gene is left open where the match is weak. A row's size may be missing; if present it is once, few, many or a size class.

j_gene: TRBJ2-1
abundance: NA
d_gene: NA
len: 13
v_gene: TRBV11-1
CDR3nt: TGTGCCAGCAGCTTCGTTATAGCTGACGAGCAGTTCTTC
CDR3aa: CASSFVIADEQFF

j_gene: TRBJ2-7
abundance: NA
d_gene: NA
len: 14
v_gene: TRBV6-5
CDR3nt: TGTGCCATCTCGATGGACGGGGAGCGGAACGAGCAGTACTTC
CDR3aa: CAISMDGERNEQYF

j_gene: TRBJ1-1
abundance: NA
d_gene: NA
len: 13
v_gene: TRBV11-2
CDR3nt: TGTGCCAGTAAGACAGGATTGAACACTGAAGCTTTCTTT
CDR3aa: CASKTGLNTEAFF

j_gene: TRBJ1-2
abundance: few
d_gene: NA
len: 13
v_gene: TRBV7-2
CDR3nt: TGTGCCAGCAGCTTATACCGGAACTATGGCTACACCTTC
CDR3aa: CASSLYRNYGYTF

j_gene: TRBJ2-3
abundance: NA
d_gene: TRBD2
len: 14
v_gene: TRBV6-1
CDR3nt: TGTGCCAGCAGTGACCGGACTAGCGCTGATACGCAGTATTTT
CDR3aa: CASSDRTSADTQYF

j_gene: TRBJ2-1
abundance: once
d_gene: NA
len: 13
v_gene: TRBV27
CDR3nt: TGTGCCAGCAGCCAAATCTCCTACAATGAGCAGTTCTTC
CDR3aa: CASSQISYNEQFF

j_gene: TRBJ2-7
abundance: NA
d_gene: NA
len: 14
v_gene: TRBV2
CDR3nt: TGTGCCAGCAGTGAAGCTCGGTTCTCCTACGAGCAGTACTTC
CDR3aa: CASSEARFSYEQYF

j_gene: TRBJ1-1
abundance: NA
d_gene: TRBD1
len: 16
v_gene: TRBV5-5
CDR3nt: TGTGCCAGCAGCTTGCCCAGGACAGGCCGTAACACTGAAGCTTTCTTT
CDR3aa: CASSLPRTGRNTEAFF

j_gene: TRBJ1-2
abundance: NA
d_gene: NA
len: 13
v_gene: TRBV2
CDR3nt: TGTGCCAGCAGTGAACAGGGTATCTATGGCTACACCTTC
CDR3aa: CASSEQGIYGYTF

j_gene: TRBJ1-1
abundance: NA
d_gene: NA
len: 13
v_gene: TRBV4-3
CDR3nt: TGCGCCAGCAGCCGGGCAGGGGACACTGAAGCTTTCTTT
CDR3aa: CASSRAGDTEAFF

j_gene: TRBJ2-4
abundance: NA
d_gene: TRBD2
len: 18
v_gene: TRBV28
CDR3nt: TGTGCCAGCAGTCCACCCTTCGGGGGGAGGGAGATCAAAAACATTCAGTACTTC
CDR3aa: CASSPPFGGREIKNIQYF

j_gene: TRBJ2-1
abundance: NA
d_gene: TRBD1
len: 17
v_gene: TRBV4-1
CDR3nt: TGCGCCAGCAGCCAAGGGACAGGGGTTAGGTCCTACAATGAGCAGTTCTTC
CDR3aa: CASSQGTGVRSYNEQFF

j_gene: TRBJ2-5
abundance: NA
d_gene: TRBD2
len: 15
v_gene: TRBV5-1
CDR3nt: TGCGCCAGCAGCTTGGAGGGCGGGAGGGAAGAGACCCAGTACTTC
CDR3aa: CASSLEGGREETQYF

j_gene: TRBJ1-1
abundance: NA
d_gene: TRBD1
len: 13
v_gene: TRBV2
CDR3nt: TGTGCCAGCAGTGGAGACAGGGATGCCCAAGCTTTCTTT
CDR3aa: CASSGDRDAQAFF

j_gene: TRBJ1-2
abundance: NA
d_gene: TRBD1
len: 14
v_gene: TRBV10-1
CDR3nt: TGCGCCAGCAGTCAAACGGACAGGGAATATGGCTACACCTTC
CDR3aa: CASSQTDREYGYTF

j_gene: TRBJ2-5
abundance: NA
d_gene: TRBD2
len: 15
v_gene: TRBV2
CDR3nt: TGTGCCAGCACCGTAGCGGGAGGGGAACAAGAGACCCAGTACTTC
CDR3aa: CASTVAGGEQETQYF

j_gene: TRBJ1-3
abundance: NA
d_gene: TRBD1
len: 14
v_gene: TRBV5-4
CDR3nt: TGTGCCAGCAGCTTTGGACAGGCTGGAAACACCATATATTTT
CDR3aa: CASSFGQAGNTIYF

j_gene: TRBJ2-3
abundance: NA
d_gene: TRBD2
len: 15
v_gene: TRBV5-1
CDR3nt: TGCGCCAGCAGCCCGCGCGGGGGGGTCACAGATACGCAGTATTTT
CDR3aa: CASSPRGGVTDTQYF

j_gene: TRBJ1-1
abundance: NA
d_gene: TRBD1
len: 16
v_gene: TRBV4-1
CDR3nt: TGCGCCAGCAGCCAAGATCCCGGGACAGAGAACACTGAAGCTTTCTTT
CDR3aa: CASSQDPGTENTEAFF

j_gene: TRBJ2-7
abundance: NA
d_gene: TRBD1
len: 14
v_gene: TRBV28
CDR3nt: TGTGCCAGCAGTTTCGGGACAGGGTCCTACGAGCAGTACTTC
CDR3aa: CASSFGTGSYEQYF

j_gene: TRBJ2-2
abundance: NA
d_gene: TRBD2
len: 16
v_gene: TRBV29-1
CDR3nt: TGCAGCGTTGACGGGGGGCTAGCGGGAATCACCGGGGAGCTGTTTTTT
CDR3aa: CSVDGGLAGITGELFF

j_gene: TRBJ1-6
abundance: NA
d_gene: NA
len: 14
v_gene: TRBV28
CDR3nt: TGTGCCAGCAGTTTAACAGGAAGCGGGTCACCCCTCCACTTT
CDR3aa: CASSLTGSGSPLHF

j_gene: TRBJ2-7
abundance: NA
d_gene: TRBD2
len: 15
v_gene: TRBV6-5
CDR3nt: TGTGCCAGCAGCCCTGGGACTAGCGGGTTCTACGAGCAGTACTTC
CDR3aa: CASSPGTSGFYEQYF

j_gene: TRBJ1-2
abundance: NA
d_gene: NA
len: 13
v_gene: TRBV6-5
CDR3nt: TGTGCCAGCACCCCTACTGAAAACTATGGCTACACCTTC
CDR3aa: CASTPTENYGYTF

j_gene: TRBJ2-3
abundance: NA
d_gene: TRBD2
len: 17
v_gene: TRBV10-3
CDR3nt: TGTGCCATCAGTGAGTCGGGACTAGCGGGAGCGGTAGATACGCAGTATTTT
CDR3aa: CAISESGLAGAVDTQYF

j_gene: TRBJ1-4
abundance: NA
d_gene: NA
len: 14
v_gene: TRBV25-1
CDR3nt: TGTGCCAGCACCGGACTAGGGGAGGGTGAAAAACTGTTTTTT
CDR3aa: CASTGLGEGEKLFF

j_gene: TRBJ2-7
abundance: NA
d_gene: NA
len: 14
v_gene: TRBV19
CDR3nt: TGTGCCAGTACCCCCCCGGGAGCCCCCTACGAGCAGTACTTC
CDR3aa: CASTPPGAPYEQYF

j_gene: TRBJ1-1
abundance: NA
d_gene: TRBD1
len: 14
v_gene: TRBV4-1
CDR3nt: TGCGCCAGCAGCCAAGCAGACAGGGGAAGAGAAGCTTTCTTT
CDR3aa: CASSQADRGREAFF

j_gene: TRBJ1-1
abundance: NA
d_gene: NA
len: 19
v_gene: TRBV7-2
CDR3nt: TGTGCCAGCAGCTTGGGCGCGGGGCTTGCAGTGGGAGTGAACACTGAAGCTTTCTTT
CDR3aa: CASSLGAGLAVGVNTEAFF

j_gene: TRBJ2-6
abundance: NA
d_gene: TRBD1
len: 16
v_gene: TRBV28
CDR3nt: TGTGCCAGCAGTTTTGGACAGGGGACTGGGGCCAACGTCCTGACTTTC
CDR3aa: CASSFGQGTGANVLTF

j_gene: TRBJ1-1
abundance: NA
d_gene: NA
len: 14
v_gene: TRBV5-4
CDR3nt: TGTGCCAGCAGCTTGGGGCTTGGGAGCTCTGAAGCTTTCTTT
CDR3aa: CASSLGLGSSEAFF

j_gene: TRBJ2-6
abundance: NA
d_gene: TRBD1
len: 16
v_gene: TRBV28
CDR3nt: TGTGCCAGCTCCCGGGACAGTGCTACTGGGGCCAACGTCCTGACTTTC
CDR3aa: CASSRDSATGANVLTF

j_gene: TRBJ1-3
abundance: NA
d_gene: TRBD1
len: 16
v_gene: TRBV6-5
CDR3nt: TGTGCCAGCAGTTACAGAGGGGGCTTCATTGGAAACACCATATATTTT
CDR3aa: CASSYRGGFIGNTIYF

j_gene: TRBJ2-7
abundance: NA
d_gene: NA
len: 13
v_gene: TRBV7-2
CDR3nt: TGTGCCAGCAGCCCCGGGTTCTCCTACGAGCAGTACTTC
CDR3aa: CASSPGFSYEQYF

j_gene: TRBJ2-7
abundance: NA
d_gene: NA
len: 15
v_gene: TRBV4-1
CDR3nt: TGCGCCAGCAGCCATCCGGGGGACGGACCCTACGAGCAGTACTTC
CDR3aa: CASSHPGDGPYEQYF

j_gene: TRBJ2-5
abundance: NA
d_gene: TRBD1
len: 14
v_gene: TRBV6-1
CDR3nt: TGTGCCAGTCGGAGGGGGACAGGACAAGAGACCCAGTACTTC
CDR3aa: CASRRGTGQETQYF

j_gene: TRBJ1-2
abundance: NA
d_gene: NA
len: 17
v_gene: TRBV30
CDR3nt: TGTGCCTGGAGTGTACTGGCGGGGGTGAAGGTTTTAAATGGCTACACCTTC
CDR3aa: CAWSVLAGVKVLNGYTF

j_gene: TRBJ1-1
abundance: NA
d_gene: TRBD1
len: 13
v_gene: TRBV9
CDR3nt: TGTGCCAGCAGCGAGGGGACAGGGGGTTCGGGTTTCTTT
CDR3aa: CASSEGTGGSGFF

j_gene: TRBJ2-1
abundance: once
d_gene: NA
len: 15
v_gene: TRBV5-1
CDR3nt: TGCGCCAGCAGAACATCGGGAGTAGCCTACAATGAGCAGTTCTTC
CDR3aa: CASRTSGVAYNEQFF

j_gene: TRBJ1-3
abundance: NA
d_gene: NA
len: 15
v_gene: TRBV19
CDR3nt: TGTGCCAGTAGCCAGGACTCAAGCTCTGGAAACACCATATATTTT
CDR3aa: CASSQDSSSGNTIYF

j_gene: TRBJ2-2
abundance: NA
d_gene: NA
len: 14
v_gene: TRBV6-4
CDR3nt: TGTGCCAGCACCAGGGGCCAGGGCACCGGGGAGCTGTTTTTT
CDR3aa: CASTRGQGTGELFF

j_gene: TRBJ2-5
abundance: NA
d_gene: NA
len: 13
v_gene: TRBV15
CDR3nt: TGTGCCACCAGCAGACAGGGGGGAGAGACCCAGTACTTC
CDR3aa: CATSRQGGETQYF

j_gene: TRBJ1-3
abundance: NA
d_gene: NA
len: 16
v_gene: TRBV18
CDR3nt: TGTGCCAGCTCACCCGCGGACAAGAGCTCTGGAAACACCATATATTTT
CDR3aa: CASSPADKSSGNTIYF

j_gene: TRBJ2-6
abundance: NA
d_gene: NA
len: 21
v_gene: TRBV4-2
CDR3nt: TGTGCCAGCAGCCGCAGAGAGAGGAATGGACAGCCCAATCAGTGGGCCAACGTCCTGACTTTC
CDR3aa: CASSRRERNGQPNQWANVLTF

j_gene: TRBJ1-1
abundance: NA
d_gene: NA
len: 16
v_gene: TRBV6-6
CDR3nt: TGTGCCAGCAGTTACTCGCGGCAACAGCGGGGCACTGAAGCTTTCTTT
CDR3aa: CASSYSRQQRGTEAFF

j_gene: TRBJ1-1
abundance: NA
d_gene: TRBD1
len: 16
v_gene: TRBV7-9
CDR3nt: TGTGCCAGCAGTCGCTCAGGGGGAGTAGGGAACACTGAAGCTTTCTTT
CDR3aa: CASSRSGGVGNTEAFF

j_gene: TRBJ1-5
abundance: few
d_gene: NA
len: 13
v_gene: TRBV10-1
CDR3nt: TGCGCCAGCAGTGGGGCGGGGAGTCAGCCCCAGCATTTT
CDR3aa: CASSGAGSQPQHF

j_gene: TRBJ1-1
abundance: NA
d_gene: NA
len: 12
v_gene: TRBV29-1
CDR3nt: TGCAGCGTAAATAGGGACATTACTGAAGCTTTCTTT
CDR3aa: CSVNRDITEAFF

j_gene: TRBJ2-7
abundance: NA
d_gene: NA
len: 15
v_gene: TRBV6-1
CDR3nt: TGTGCCAGCGCCTCCCGGGATTTTCGGCACTACGAGCAGTACTTC
CDR3aa: CASASRDFRHYEQYF

j_gene: TRBJ2-7
abundance: NA
d_gene: NA
len: 19
v_gene: TRBV15
CDR3nt: TGTGCCACCAGCAGATTGTTGGACCCCAGGGGGGAAAATTCCTACGAGCAGTACTTC
CDR3aa: CATSRLLDPRGENSYEQYF

j_gene: TRBJ2-3
abundance: NA
d_gene: TRBD2
len: 16
v_gene: TRBV7-8
CDR3nt: TGTGCCAGCAGCTTAGGGTCTAGCGGGGCGTCAGATACGCAGTATTTT
CDR3aa: CASSLGSSGASDTQYF

j_gene: TRBJ2-7
abundance: NA
d_gene: NA
len: 14
v_gene: TRBV5-1
CDR3nt: TGCGCCAGCAGCTTGGGGACAAACAGATACGAGCAGTACTTC
CDR3aa: CASSLGTNRYEQYF

j_gene: TRBJ2-7
abundance: NA
d_gene: NA
len: 16
v_gene: TRBV2
CDR3nt: TGTGCCAGCAGTGAAGCAGGAGGGGCCAGATCCTACGAGCAGTACTTC
CDR3aa: CASSEAGGARSYEQYF

j_gene: TRBJ2-5
abundance: NA
d_gene: NA
len: 13
v_gene: TRBV5-6
CDR3nt: TGTGCCAGCAGCTTGAAGAGGAGGGAGACCCAGTACTTC
CDR3aa: CASSLKRRETQYF